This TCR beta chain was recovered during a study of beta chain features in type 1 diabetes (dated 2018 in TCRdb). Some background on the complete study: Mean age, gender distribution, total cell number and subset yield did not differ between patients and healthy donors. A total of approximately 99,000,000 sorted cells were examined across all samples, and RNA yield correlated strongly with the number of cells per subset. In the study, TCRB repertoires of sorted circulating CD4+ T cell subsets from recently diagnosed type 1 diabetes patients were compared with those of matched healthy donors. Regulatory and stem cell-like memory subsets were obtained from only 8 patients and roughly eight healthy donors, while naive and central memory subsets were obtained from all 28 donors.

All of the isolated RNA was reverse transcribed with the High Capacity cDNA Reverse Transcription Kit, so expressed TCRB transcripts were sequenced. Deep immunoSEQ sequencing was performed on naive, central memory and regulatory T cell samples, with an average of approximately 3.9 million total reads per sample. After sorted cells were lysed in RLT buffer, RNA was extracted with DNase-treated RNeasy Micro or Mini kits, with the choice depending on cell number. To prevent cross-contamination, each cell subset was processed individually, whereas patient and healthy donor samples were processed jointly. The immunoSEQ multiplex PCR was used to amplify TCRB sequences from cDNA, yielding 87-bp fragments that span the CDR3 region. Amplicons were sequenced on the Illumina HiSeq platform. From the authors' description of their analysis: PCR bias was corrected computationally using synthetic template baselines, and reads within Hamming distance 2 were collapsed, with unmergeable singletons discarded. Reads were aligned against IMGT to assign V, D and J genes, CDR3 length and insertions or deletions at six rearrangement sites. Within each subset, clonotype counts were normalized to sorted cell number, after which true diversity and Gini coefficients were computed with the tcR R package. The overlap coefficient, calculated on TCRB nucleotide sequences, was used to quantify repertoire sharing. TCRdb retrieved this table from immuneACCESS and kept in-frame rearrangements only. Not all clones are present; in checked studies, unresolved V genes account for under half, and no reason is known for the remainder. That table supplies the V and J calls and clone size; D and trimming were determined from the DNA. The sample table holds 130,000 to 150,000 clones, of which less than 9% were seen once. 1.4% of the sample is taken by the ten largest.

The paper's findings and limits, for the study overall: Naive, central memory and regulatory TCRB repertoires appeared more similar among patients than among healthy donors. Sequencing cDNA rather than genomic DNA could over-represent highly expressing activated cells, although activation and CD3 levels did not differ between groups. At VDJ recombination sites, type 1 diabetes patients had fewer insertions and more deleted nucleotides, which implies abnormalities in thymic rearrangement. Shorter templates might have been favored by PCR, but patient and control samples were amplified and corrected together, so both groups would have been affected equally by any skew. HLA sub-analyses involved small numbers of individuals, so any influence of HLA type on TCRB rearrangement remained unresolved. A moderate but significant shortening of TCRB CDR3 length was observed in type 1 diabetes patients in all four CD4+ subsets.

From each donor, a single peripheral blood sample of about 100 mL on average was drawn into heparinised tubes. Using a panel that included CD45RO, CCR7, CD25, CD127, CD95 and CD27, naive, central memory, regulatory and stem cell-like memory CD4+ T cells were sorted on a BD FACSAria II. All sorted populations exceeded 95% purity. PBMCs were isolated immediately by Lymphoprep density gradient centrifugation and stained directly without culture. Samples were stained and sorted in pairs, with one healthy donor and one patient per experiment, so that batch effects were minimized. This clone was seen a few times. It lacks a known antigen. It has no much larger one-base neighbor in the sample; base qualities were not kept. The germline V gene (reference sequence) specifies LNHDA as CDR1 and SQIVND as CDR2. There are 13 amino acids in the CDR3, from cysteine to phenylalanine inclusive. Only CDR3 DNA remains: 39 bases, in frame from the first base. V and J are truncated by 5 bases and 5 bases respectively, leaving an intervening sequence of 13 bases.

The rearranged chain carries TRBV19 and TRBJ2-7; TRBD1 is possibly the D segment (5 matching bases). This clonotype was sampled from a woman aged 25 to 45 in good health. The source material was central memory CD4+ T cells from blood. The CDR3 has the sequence CASSLRARDEQYF. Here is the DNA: TGTGCCAGTAGTCTCAGGGCCAGAGACGAGCAGTACTTC.